This paragraph reports one T cell receptor (beta chain). This specimen comes from a study of blood T cells in healthy people across ages. A second PCR of roughly 7 to 11 cycles used a sample-barcoded 5' primer and a J-beta primer mix. From the 5' RACE reads, TCRdb called clonotypes with MiXCR, one entry per CDR3 protein. The sample lists about 900,000 distinct CDR3 sequences; around 62% were seen once. The V end lost 1 base, the J end lost 5 bases, and 9 bases lay between the germline ends. The CDR3 runs to 15 residues. The chain uses TRBV12-3 or TRBV12-4 and TRBJ1-6, with D unclear. The receptor's source is a man aged 25-45 years in good health. Sequencing was done on a sample of blood. Written as DNA, the CDR3 is TGTGCCAGCAGTTTAGTTCCCCGAGATAATTCACCCCTCCACTTT. This sequence encodes CASSLVPRDNSPLHF.